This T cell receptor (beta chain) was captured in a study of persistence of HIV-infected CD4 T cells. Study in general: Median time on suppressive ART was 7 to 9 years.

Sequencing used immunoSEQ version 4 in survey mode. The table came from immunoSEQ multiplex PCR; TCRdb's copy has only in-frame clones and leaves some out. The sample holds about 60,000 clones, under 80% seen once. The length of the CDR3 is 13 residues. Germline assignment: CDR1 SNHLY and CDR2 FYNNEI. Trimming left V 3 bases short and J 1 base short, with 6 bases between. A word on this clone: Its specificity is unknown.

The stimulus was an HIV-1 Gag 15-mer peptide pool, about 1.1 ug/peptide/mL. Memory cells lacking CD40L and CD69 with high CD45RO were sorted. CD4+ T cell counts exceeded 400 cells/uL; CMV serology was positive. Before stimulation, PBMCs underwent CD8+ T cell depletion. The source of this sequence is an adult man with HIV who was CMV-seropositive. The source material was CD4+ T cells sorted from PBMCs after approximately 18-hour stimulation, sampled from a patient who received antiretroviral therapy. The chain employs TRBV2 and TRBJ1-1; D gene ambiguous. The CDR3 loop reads CASSERGNTEAFF. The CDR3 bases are TGTGCCAGCAGTGAGCGAGGGAACACTGAAGCTTTCTTT. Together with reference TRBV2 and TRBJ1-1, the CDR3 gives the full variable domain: EPEVTQTPSHQVTQMGQEVILRCVPISNHLYFYWYRQILGQKVEFLVSFYNNEISEKSEIFDDQFSVERPDGSNFTLKIRSTKLEDSAMYFCASSERGNTEAFFGQGTRLTVV.